A single sample is the source of the 9 T cell receptor beta chains below, sequenced in a study of T cells after yellow fever vaccination. MiXCR was run by TCRdb on the 5' RACE reads, yielding one entry per CDR3 protein. The repertoire holds about 73,000 distinct CDR3 sequences, with around 7.7% as singletons. Specimen: CD8+ T cells sorted from PBMCs, collected on the day of the yellow fever booster vaccination. The receptors derive from a man younger than 45 who received the YFV17D yellow fever vaccine.

Notes on this clonotype: The junction shows a germline mismatch at one end, possibly a read error. This chain uses TRBV4-1 with TRBJ2-3; D is unclear. CDR3 length equals 11 residues. CDR1 and CDR2 from the germline V gene are MGHRA and YSYEKL. The CDR3 coding sequence is TGCTCCAGCAGCCAAGTGGGGACGCAGTATTTT. It encodes CSSSQVGTQYF.

The chain recombines TRBV4-2 with TRBJ2-7; no firm D call. V gave up 0 bases and J gave up 4 bases, with 10 bases separating them. The length of the CDR3 is 14 residues. Per germline, CDR1 LGHNA and CDR2 YNFKEQ. CDR3 DNA sequence: TGTGCCAGCAGCCAAGAACGGACGATGTACGAGCAGTACTTC. This codes for CASSQERTMYEQYF.

The rearrangement links TRBV24-1 to TRBJ2-2, with TRBD1 as a possible D gene (7 bases). The germline V gene has CDR1 KGHDR and CDR2 SFDVKD. V was clipped by 10 bases and J by 5 bases, with 25 bases between them. This CDR3 contains 17 residues. This chain's CDR3 is CATEMLTAGGGTGELFF. CDR3 bases: TGTGCCACGGAAATGTTGACGGCAGGGGGAGGTACCGGGGAGCTGTTTTTT.

In this sample, this clonotype turned up a few times. The chain couples TRBV29-1 to TRBJ2-7; 9 bases line up with TRBD1. V shed 1 base, J shed 6 bases, and the junction held 10 bases outside the gene matches. CDR1 SQVTM and CDR2 ANQGSEA come from the germline V gene. The length of the CDR3 is 15 residues. CDR3 bases: TGCAGCGTTGAAGTTGGGGGACAGGGCGTTTCCGAGCAGTACTTC. Its translation: CSVEVGGQGVSEQYF.

Concerning this clonotype: A much larger clone lies a single base off, so this may be a read error. The V call is TRBV6-1, the J call TRBJ2-3; 8 bases are shared with TRBD2. CDR1 is MNHNS, CDR2 SASEGT, per germline. CDR3 length: 16 residues. CDR3 in DNA: TGTGCCAGCATATACGCTAGCGGGCGGAGCATAGATACGCAGTATTTT. Its translation: CASIYASGRSIDTQYF.

This clonotype was seen ten or more times. V is TRBV10-2 and J is TRBJ2-1, with D tentatively TRBD2 (6 bases). V dropped 4 bases and J dropped 3 bases, with 10 bases sitting between them. The CDR3 length is 14 residues. In germline, CDR1 is WSHSY, CDR2 SAAADI. The CDR3 DNA reads as TGCGCCAGCAGTGTCGGCGGGAACTACAATGAGCAGTTCTTC. This sequence encodes CASSVGGNYNEQFF.

This clonotype was seen many times. The chain recombines TRBV20-1 with TRBJ2-1, with D maybe TRBD1 (5 bases). The CDR3 is made up of 14 amino acids. Trimming removed 4 bases from V and 5 bases from J, with 15 bases in between. Germline CDR1 and CDR2: DFQATT and SNEGSKA (reference sequence). CDR3 DNA: TGCAGTGCTAAACAGGCAGGGTCGAACAATGAGCAGTTCTTC. Amino acid sequence: CSAKQAGSNNEQFF.

This clonotype has only a few counts. This chain links TRBV4-3 with TRBJ2-7; D may be TRBD2 (5 bases). In germline, CDR1 is LGHNA, CDR2 YSLEER. The CDR3 is 18 amino acids. The V and J ends lost 0 bases and 4 bases respectively, with 22 bases between them. The CDR3 bases are TGCGCCAGCAGCCAAGATAGCACGGACTTAGGCGCTTCTTACGAGCAGTACTTC. Amino acids: CASSQDSTDLGASYEQYF.

V usage is TRBV10-3 and J usage is TRBJ2-3; TRBD2 agrees at 9 bases. This CDR3 comprises 15 residues. J gave up 2 bases and V 6 bases, and 6 bases lay outside the gene matches. Germline assignment: CDR1 ENHRY and CDR2 SYGVKD. The CDR3 DNA follows: TGTGCCATCAGGGCGGTAGCGGGAGCCACAGATACGCAGTATTTT. Translated: CAIRAVAGATDTQYF.